What follows are 13 T cell receptor beta chains derived from one specimen sequenced in a study of cytomegalovirus exposure and HLA in healthy donors. PCR involved 60 Vbeta and 13 Jbeta primers. Generated by immunoSEQ multiplex PCR, the TCRdb table keeps only in-frame clones and is missing some. The table lists some 77,000 clones, roughly three quarters of them singletons, with around 21% in the top ten. Material for sequencing was PBMCs. All receptors derive from a woman in her forties in good health and CMV-seropositive.

The V call is TRBV15, the J call TRBJ1-2, with D perhaps TRBD1 (6 bases). The germline CDR1 and CDR2 sequences are LNHNV and YYDKDF (reference sequence). This CDR3 has 16 amino acids. Trimming removed 0 bases from V and 0 bases from J, with 11 bases in between. CDR3 region: CATSRDDRSANYGYTF. CDR3 coding DNA: TGTGCCACCAGCAGAGACGACAGGTCAGCTAACTATGGCTACACCTTC.

This rearrangement joins TRBV29-1 to TRBJ2-1; 7 nucleotides match TRBD2. CDR1 is SQVTM, CDR2 ANQGSEA, per germline. Trimming at V came to 4 bases and at J to 10 bases, leaving 13 bases not matched to a gene. The CDR3 sequence is 14 residues long. The CDR3 loop reads CSVASLGASGEQFF. Here the CDR3 DNA reads TGCAGCGTTGCTTCGCTCGGGGCTAGCGGAGAGCAGTTCTTC.

This clone was found a few times. The CDR3 spells CASSSPFGLAGEQYF. CDR3 coding DNA: TGTGCCAGCAGCTCCCCGTTCGGACTAGCGGGTGAGCAGTACTTC. V gene TRBV11-2 combines with J gene TRBJ2-7; TRBD2 matches 11 bases. The CDR3 totals 15 residues. The V gene end was trimmed by 4 bases and the J gene end by 7 bases; junction bases not matched to a gene: 9. Germline values: CDR1 SGHAT, CDR2 FQNNGV. The whole variable domain, remainder taken from reference TRBV11-2 and TRBJ2-7, is EAGVAQSPRYKIIEKRQSVAFWCNPISGHATLYWYQQILGQGPKLLIQFQNNGVVDDSQLPKDRFSAERLKGVDSTLKIQPAKLEDSAVYLCASSSPFGLAGEQYFGPGTRLTVT.

V and J are TRBV2 and TRBJ2-5, with 9 positions matching TRBD1. This CDR3 has 15 amino acids. With 6 bases clipped from V and 5 bases from J, the junction kept 10 bases outside the gene matches. Germline V CDR1 and CDR2: SNHLY, FYNNEI. The DNA of the CDR3 is TGTGCCAGCAGGTGGACAGGGGCCATGGGGGAGACCCAGTACTTC. Translated: CASRWTGAMGETQYF.

This chain connects TRBV19 to TRBJ2-5; 10 nucleotides agree with TRBD1. J was trimmed by 5 bases and V by 5 bases; bases with no gene match: 14. The CDR3 sequence is 17 residues long. The germline CDR1 and CDR2 sequences are LNHDA and SQIVND (reference sequence). The CDR3 region has the DNA TGTGCCAGTAGTCCGGGACAGGGGCCGTACGGGGGGGAGACCCAGTACTTC. This translates into CASSPGQGPYGGETQYF. The complete variable domain, with remaining parts taken from reference TRBV19 and TRBJ2-5, reads DGGITQSPKYLFRKEGQNVTLSCEQNLNHDAMYWYRQDPGQGLRLIYYSQIVNDFQKGDIAEGYSVSREKKESFPLTVTSAQKNPTAFYLCASSPGQGPYGGETQYFGPGTRLLVL.

The chain links TRBV18 to TRBJ1-2; 7 bases agree with TRBD1. The CDR3 is 16 amino acids. J was trimmed by 6 bases and V by 3 bases; bases with no gene match: 13. Germline V gene sequence: CDR1 KGHSH, CDR2 LQKENI. This CDR3 reads CASSPPDRLLGDGYTF. Written as DNA, the CDR3 is TGTGCCAGCTCACCCCCGGACAGGCTCCTCGGGGATGGCTACACCTTC.

The CDR3 DNA sequence: TGCAGCGTTTTGACTAGCGGGAAGGTCGCCGGGGAGCTGTTTTTT. Its translation: CSVLTSGKVAGELFF. The chain recombines TRBV29-1 with TRBJ2-2; TRBD2 matches at 11 bases. CDR3 length equals 15 residues. J was trimmed by 6 bases and V by 5 bases; bases with no gene match: 8. CDR1 and CDR2 (germline): SQVTM, ANQGSEA.

This clone appeared once. The V call is TRBV7-9, the J call TRBJ1-1, with TRBD1 identical over 7 bases. Germline CDR1 reads SEHNR; CDR2 reads FQNEAQ (reference sequence). With V trimmed by 7 bases and J by 8 bases, 7 bases remained unmatched. CDR3 length equals 12 residues. In nucleotides, the CDR3 is TGTGCCAGCATGATAGGGGGCGGCGAAGCTTTCTTT. Its protein product is CASMIGGGEAFF.

The J gene is TRBJ2-7, the V gene TRBV5-6, with D possibly matching TRBD1 (5 bases). Germline values: CDR1 SGHDT, CDR2 YYEEEE. This CDR3 is 15 amino acids long. V was clipped by 0 bases and J by 5 bases, with 15 bases between them. CDR3 sequence (DNA): TGTGCCAGCAGCTTGGGTACAGGCCAGGGAAACGAGCAGTACTTC. Its translation: CASSLGTGQGNEQYF.

V and J are TRBV2 and TRBJ1-4; D remains ambiguous. Germline V gene data show CDR1 as SNHLY and CDR2 as FYNNEI. Trimming took 6 bases from V and 8 from J, leaving 19 bases between them. This CDR3 is built from 15 residues. CDR3 DNA sequence: TGTGCCAGCAGCCGGGCACTATCAAGCGGGGAAAAACTGTTTTTT. Protein product: CASSRALSSGEKLFF.

This clone came up once. The rearrangement joins TRBV6-5 to TRBJ2-3; TRBD1 agrees at 8 bases. The CDR3 runs to 15 residues. V shed 6 bases and J 0 bases; nucleotides not matched to a gene: 5. Germline CDR1 reads MNHEY; CDR2 reads SVGAGI. The CDR3 here is CASRDRTGSTDTQYF. The CDR3 DNA reads as TGTGCCAGCAGGGACCGGACAGGGAGCACAGATACGCAGTATTTT.

This clone was picked up one time. The chain carries TRBV2 and TRBJ2-3; D unclear. The germline V gene has CDR1 SNHLY and CDR2 FYNNEI. The CDR3 consists of 12 residues. V lost 5 bases, J lost 4 bases, and 7 bases lay in between. In nucleotides, the CDR3 is TGTGCCAGCAGTTTTACTCCAGATACGCAGTATTTT. Translation gives CASSFTPDTQYF.

The chain uses TRBV2 and TRBJ2-5; D might be TRBD1 (5 bases). The DNA matches TRBJ2-7 better at its end, which makes the J call doubtful. The CDR3 runs 13 residues. Per germline, CDR1 SNHLY and CDR2 FYNNEI. This chain's CDR3 is CASRVDSPYEQYF. CDR3 sequence (DNA): TGTGCCAGCAGAGTAGACAGCCCCTACGAGCAGTACTTC.